A single sample is the source of the 2 T cell receptor beta chains below, sequenced in a study of T cell repertoires in cytomegalovirus infection. These receptors' antigens are unknown. TCRdb passed the reads through MiXCR, listing each CDR3 protein once. The sample lists around 570,000 distinct CDR3 sequences; around two fifths were seen once. Sequenced here: cultured PBMCs, sampled from culture after CMV antigen stimulation. The receptors come from a human donor in good health (CMV status not recorded). Some clones in this sample may be carry-over from other donors' samples.

This clonotype was observed a handful of times. The chain links TRBV7-9 to TRBJ2-7, with D tentatively TRBD1 (6 bases). Trimming took off 5 bases at V and 2 bases at J, with 10 bases between the two ends. Germline loops: CDR1 SEHNR, CDR2 FQNEAQ (reference sequence). There are 13 residues in the CDR3. CDR3 amino acids: CASSATGPYEQYF. Written as DNA, the CDR3 is TGTGCCAGCAGCGCCACAGGGCCCTACGAGCAGTACTTC.

The CDR3 sequence is CASSSARQGISYNEQFF. The CDR3, as DNA: TGTGCCAGCAGTTCCGCGAGACAGGGAATCTCCTACAATGAGCAGTTCTTC. The chain couples TRBV6-8 to TRBJ2-1; 7 bases line up with TRBD1. Looked up from germline, CDR1 is MNHGY and CDR2 is SAAAGT. The ends lost 4 bases at V and 0 bases at J; junction bases unmatched: 9. There are 17 residues in the CDR3.